Below are 16 T cell receptor beta chains sequenced from a single sample in a study of regulatory T cells in long-lasting Graves disease. Time point specified: persistent/refractory GD, antithyroid drugs over 5 years with positive TRAb. There was RNA extracted from PBMCs, and the TCR library was made from it. According to the study, TCR beta libraries were built with iRepertoire HTBI primers and CDR3-region Arm-PCR. TCRdb analysed the multiplex PCR reads with MiXCR anew, one entry per CDR3 protein. The repertoire holds over 450,000 distinct CDR3 sequences, 20% to 25% seen once, with less than 9% in the top ten. The sequencing used peripheral blood mononuclear cells (PBMCs), collected when the disease was refractory, from a patient treated with antithyroid drugs. The source of these receptors is a female donor with Graves disease.

This chain connects TRBV12-5 to TRBJ2-7; a weak D match, TRBD2 (5 bases). CDR1 LGHNT and CDR2 FRNRAP come from the germline V gene. V dropped 5 bases and J dropped 3 bases, with 8 bases sitting between them. The CDR3 runs 12 residues. The CDR3 bases are TGTGCTAGTGGTAGAGAGGGCTACGAGCAGTACTTC. Its translation is CASGREGYEQYF. Full variable domain (outside the CDR3, taken from reference TRBV12-5 and TRBJ2-7): DARVTQTPRHKVTEMGQEVTMRCQPILGHNTVFWYRQTMMQGLELLAYFRNRAPLDDSGMPKDRFSAEMPDATLATLKIQPSEPRDSAVYFCASGREGYEQYFGPGTRLTVT.

The genes are TRBV4-2 and TRBJ1-1, with D possibly matching TRBD1 (6 bases). V lost 2 bases and J lost 7, with 11 bases in between. The CDR3 contains 13 residues. The germline V gene encodes CDR1 LGHNA and CDR2 YNFKEQ. CDR3 protein: CASSQRRTVEAFF. CDR3 sequence (DNA): TGTGCCAGCAGCCAACGTCGGACAGTTGAAGCTTTCTTT.

This clonotype was seen only a few times. The rearrangement links TRBV24-1 to TRBJ2-7; 7 bases align to TRBD2. V trimming: 1 base; J trimming: 5 bases; junction bases outside the gene matches: 4. Germline CDR1 and CDR2: KGHDR and SFDVKD. The CDR3 extends over 14 amino acids. The CDR3 loop is CATSDFSAGDEQYF. The CDR3 nucleotides are TGTGCCACCAGTGATTTTTCGGCGGGGGACGAGCAGTACTTC.

This rearrangement joins TRBV24-1 to TRBJ2-7; D not certain. Trimming stripped 5 bases from V and 4 bases from J, with 11 bases between. The CDR3 has 13 residues. The V gene's germline CDR1 is KGHDR and CDR2 SFDVKD. DNA of the CDR3: TGTGCCACCAGTGGCGTAGGTGAATACGAGCAGTACTTC. Translation gives CATSGVGEYEQYF.

Here the CDR3 DNA reads TGTGCCAGCAGCTTAGAGGCAGGGGTTTACAATGAGCAGTTCTTC. This translates into CASSLEAGVYNEQFF. The gene calls are TRBV11-3 and TRBJ2-1, with TRBD1 as a possible D gene (6 bases). The V end lost 0 bases, the J end lost 4 bases, and 10 bases lay between the germline ends. Germline values: CDR1 SGHNT, CDR2 YENEEA. CDR3 size: 15 residues.

The chain employs TRBV12-3 or TRBV12-4 and TRBJ2-5; TRBD1 agrees at 11 bases. The CDR3 totals 15 residues. V dropped 3 bases and J dropped 5; count of bases not matched to a gene: 5. The CDR3 nucleotides are TGTGCCAGCAGTTTCGGACAGGGGGCTTGGGAGACCCAGTACTTC. Protein sequence: CASSFGQGAWETQYF.

This clonotype was seen only a few times. J is TRBJ2-6 and V is TRBV6-1; TRBD1 or TRBD2 may be the D gene (5 bases each). From germline, CDR1 is MNHNS and CDR2 SASEGT. This CDR3 is 15 amino acids long. Trimming removed 10 bases at V and 0 bases at J, with 13 bases between. The CDR3 region has the DNA TGTGCCACCAGGGAGCGCCACTCTGGGGCCAACGTCCTGACTTTC. Protein product: CATRERHSGANVLTF.

The chain is built from TRBV6-2 or TRBV6-3 and TRBJ2-7; perhaps TRBD1 as D (5 bases). CDR1 is MNHEY and CDR2 is SVGEGT in the germline V gene. This CDR3 contains 17 residues. Trimming took 0 bases from V and 1 from J, leaving 16 bases between them. Here the CDR3 reads CASSYSRLRQQSYEQYF. DNA of the CDR3: TGTGCCAGCAGTTACTCGAGGTTAAGACAGCAATCCTACGAGCAGTACTTC.

The chain employs TRBV4-1 and TRBJ1-1, with 8 bases lining up with TRBD1. V was pared by 1 base and J by 1 base, with 2 bases of the junction left unmatched. CDR1 MGHRA and CDR2 YSYEKL come from the germline V gene. The CDR3 is made up of 15 amino acids. Here the CDR3 DNA reads TGCGCCAGCAGCCAAGGGGACAGGAAGAACACTGAAGCTTTCTTT. This gives the protein CASSQGDRKNTEAFF.

The gene calls are TRBV11-2 and TRBJ1-1; 7 bases are a match to TRBD1. V lost 5 bases and J lost 2; bases outside the gene matches: 11. Germline V gene data show CDR1 as SGHAT and CDR2 as FQNNGV. The CDR3 is 16 residues long. The CDR3 region is CASSLGQVLLNTEAFF. The DNA for the CDR3 is TGTGCCAGCAGCCTCGGACAGGTTCTATTAAACACTGAAGCTTTCTTT.

As to this clonotype: One end of the junction is discordant with germline, which a read error may explain. This chain links TRBV12-3 or TRBV12-4 with TRBJ2-2; D remains ambiguous. This CDR3 spans 14 amino acids. The CDR3 nucleotides are TGCGCCAGCAGTTTCTCAGATTATGGCGGGGAGCTGTTTTTT. It yields the protein CASSFSDYGGELFF.

This chain connects TRBV20-1 to TRBJ2-7, with 7 bases lining up with TRBD1. This CDR3 is 15 amino acids long. Trimming at V came to 1 base and at J to 6 bases, leaving 12 bases not matched to a gene. Germline V CDR1 and CDR2: DFQATT, SNEGSKA (reference sequence). In DNA, the CDR3 is TGCAGTGCTAGAGGGGGACAGCCCTTGGGTATCGAGCAGTACTTC. Translating it yields CSARGGQPLGIEQYF.

Ten or more counts support this clonotype. The chain is built from TRBV2 and TRBJ2-7; D remains unclear. Germline V gene sequence: CDR1 SNHLY, CDR2 FYNNEI. The CDR3 is 10 residues long. V was cut by 6 bases and J by 5 bases, with 5 bases left in between. The CDR3 sequence: CASRGNEQYF. The CDR3 DNA reads TGTGCCAGCAGGGGGAACGAGCAGTACTTC.

This clonotype has just a few counts. The chain uses TRBV13 and TRBJ2-3; D is uncertain. The CDR3 loop spans 16 amino acids. V lost 2 bases and J 2 bases, leaving 14 bases between the germline ends. Germline values: CDR1 PRHDT, CDR2 FYEKMQ (reference sequence). CDR3: CASSLRQDEVTDTQYF. The CDR3 nucleotides read TGTGCCAGCAGCTTACGGCAGGACGAAGTCACAGATACGCAGTATTTT.

Regarding this clonotype: Possible read error: a much larger clone is one base away. V gene TRBV7-8 combines with J gene TRBJ1-4; D remains ambiguous. The CDR3 has 15 residues. V was clipped by 10 bases and J by 3 bases, with 18 bases between them. Germline V gene lookup returns CDR1 SGHVS and CDR2 FQNEAQ. CDR3 sequence reads: CANTLTPRPNEKLFF. The CDR3 bases are TGTGCCAACACCCTGACGCCACGGCCTAATGAAAAACTGTTTTTT.

This clonotype was counted many times. V usage is TRBV19 and J usage is TRBJ2-5; TRBD2 is a possible D gene (7 bases). The CDR3 runs to 13 residues. The V gene's germline CDR1 is LNHDA and CDR2 SQIVND (reference sequence). CDR3 coding DNA: TGTGCGGAGGGGGGGGAAGTCCAAGAGACCCAGTACTTC. Protein sequence: CAEGGEVQETQYF.